A selection of T cell receptor beta chains follows, all from one sample in a study of blood T cell repertoires in COVID-19. The data were produced by immunoSEQ multiplex PCR, yet TCRdb's version contains in-frame clones alone and is incomplete. The sample lists around 200,000 clones, around 84% occurring once. The material sequenced was peripheral blood. These receptors all come from a woman of 80 years or more with active or convalescent COVID-19. The CDR3 runs from the conserved cysteine through the conserved F or W. Where a row states a size, it is once, few, many or the class of an expanded clone; other rows omit it.

clone size	V gene	J gene	CDR3 protein
.	TRBV10-3	TRBJ1-2	CAISPQNYGYTF
.	TRBV4-1	TRBJ1-1	CASSQDQGLKNTEAFF
.	TRBV14	TRBJ2-5	CASSHRTSGRTLLMQTQYF
.	TRBV9	TRBJ2-3	CASSVASGSTDTQYF
.	TRBV11-3	TRBJ1-1	CASSLGRGRGTEAFF
.	TRBV11-2	TRBJ2-6	CASSYRTTGANVLTF
.	TRBV6-2/TRBV6-3	TRBJ1-1	CASSEQGALETEAFF
once	TRBV19	TRBJ2-3	CASSISQGDQDTQYF
once	TRBV5-1	TRBJ2-7	CASSLLVGSEQYF
once	TRBV7-3	TRBJ2-3	CASSLGGSDTQYF
.	TRBV7-8	TRBJ2-7	CASSPGTSGSKYEQYF
.	TRBV7-9	TRBJ1-1	CASSLVQMNTEAFF
.	TRBV7-3	TRBJ2-5	CASSLTAGGHETQYF
.	TRBV28	TRBJ1-2	CASRSTGYGYTF
.	TRBV9	TRBJ2-5	CASSATLAGGGETQYF
.	TRBV28	TRBJ1-5	CASSLSGGHQPQHF
.	TRBV15	TRBJ1-2	CATSRVPGMEDGYTF
.	TRBV4-2	TRBJ2-2	CASSQVKTGDWGSGELFF
.	TRBV4-2	TRBJ2-3	CASSQDTGAGGPRNTQYF
.	TRBV2	TRBJ2-1	CASFDTGNEQFF
.	TRBV5-1	TRBJ1-3	CASSLQGSGDTIYF
.	TRBV2	TRBJ1-1	CASSEGRGTEAFF
.	TRBV7-3	TRBJ2-5	CASSRTGQGRETQYF
few	TRBV4-1	TRBJ2-7	CASSPGLAGHEQYF
.	TRBV30	TRBJ1-2	CAWRSKAASFPGYTF
.	TRBV11-3	TRBJ2-7	CASSQRAFLTKEQYF
.	TRBV28	TRBJ1-1	CASSQPRGMNTEAFF
.	TRBV5-4	TRBJ1-4	CASSLGGQDNEKLFF
.	TRBV7-9	TRBJ2-5	CASSFGTQETQYF
.	TRBV6-2/TRBV6-3	TRBJ2-3	CASSYPAGGLGDTQYF
.	TRBV29-1	TRBJ2-3	CSVLDRGRTDTQYF
.	TRBV27	TRBJ2-1	CASSSGLAGLDEQFF
.	TRBV30	TRBJ1-2	CAWTTGINYGYTF
.	TRBV11-2	TRBJ2-7	CASSYGLAVGYF
.	TRBV5-6	TRBJ1-3	CASSRIPGQGGNTIYF
.	TRBV19	TRBJ2-7	CASTINGGGIQGEQYF
.	TRBV3-1/TRBV3-2	TRBJ2-7	CASSYDPRLVVYYEQYF
.	TRBV3-1/TRBV3-2	TRBJ2-1	CASSQDWGHKQFF
few	TRBV28	TRBJ1-2	CASETSGTAVGYTF
once	TRBV2	TRBJ2-7	CASIGNRARNYEQYF
.	TRBV7-9	TRBJ1-2	CASSLYSPGQQHYGYTF
.	TRBV7-2	TRBJ1-3	CASSTGGASGNTIYF
.	TRBV11-3	TRBJ1-1	CASSVVPALRNTEAFF
.	TRBV7-2	TRBJ2-3	CASSYGQSTYTDTQYF
few	TRBV7-9	TRBJ2-3	CASTGRGSTDTQYF
.	TRBV7-9	TRBJ2-7	CASSHSSPSLGYEQYF
.	TRBV24-1	TRBJ2-3	CATSDFGQGPDTQYF
.	TRBV10-3	TRBJ2-5	CAISERQGWAETQYF
once	TRBV4-1	TRBJ2-3	CASSQDRDPTDTQYF
.	TRBV5-1	TRBJ2-6	CASSLGITGTGVMAGANVLTF
.	TRBV14	TRBJ2-5	CASSRRLAGPQETQYF
once	TRBV29-1	TRBJ2-5	CSVEGLGETQYF
.	TRBV28	TRBJ1-1	CASSLGRAGTEAFF